These 8 T cell receptor beta chains were all obtained from the same sample, sequenced in a study of OX40 agonist ivuxolimab in advanced cancers. Produced via immunoSEQ multiplex PCR; TCRdb's table is partial and in-frame only. The sample lists some 26,000 clones, roughly 77% occurring once. The sequences come from CD4+ or CD8+ T cells sorted from blood, collected in a trial of the OX40 agonist ivuxolimab. The receptors were sampled from an adult with an advanced solid tumor such as melanoma, head and neck, liver or kidney cancer.

This sequence joins TRBV19 and TRBJ2-7; the D gene could be TRBD1 or TRBD2 (5 bases each). V was cut by 3 bases and J by 4 bases, with 10 bases left in between. This CDR3 has 13 amino acids. Germline V gives CDR1 LNHDA, CDR2 SQIVND (reference sequence). CDR3 in DNA: TGTGCCAGTAGTATGGGACCAAGATACGAGCAGTACTTC. Translation: CASSMGPRYEQYF.

The chain uses TRBV11-3 and TRBJ2-3, with D uncertain. The CDR3 is 13 amino acids. Trimming stripped 3 bases from V and 6 bases from J, with 10 bases between. Germline V gene sequence: CDR1 SGHNT, CDR2 YENEEA. The CDR3 nucleotides are TGTGCCAGCAGCTTCGGGTCCCAGGATACGCAGTATTTT. This translates into CASSFGSQDTQYF. The complete variable domain, with remaining parts taken from reference TRBV11-3 and TRBJ2-3, reads EAGVVQSPRYKIIEKKQPVAFWCNPISGHNTLYWYLQNLGQGPELLIRYENEEAVDDSQLPKDRFSAERLKGVDSTLKIQPAELGDSAVYLCASSFGSQDTQYFGPGTRLTVL.

The rearrangement joins TRBV9 to TRBJ2-7; D is perhaps TRBD1 (5 bases). Germline values: CDR1 SGDLS, CDR2 YYNGEE. The CDR3 consists of 16 residues. Between the trimmed V and J ends, which lost 0 bases and 5 bases, there was a span of 18 bases. The chain's CDR3 is CASSVGVRGWSNEQYF. The CDR3 nucleotides are TGTGCCAGCAGCGTAGGGGTAAGGGGCTGGTCCAACGAGCAGTACTTC.

This clone occurred once. V usage is TRBV7-2 and J usage is TRBJ2-1; 10 bases are a match to TRBD2. J gave up 13 bases and V 1 base, and 19 bases lay outside the gene matches. The CDR3 is made up of 18 amino acids. Per the germline V gene, CDR1 is SGHTA and CDR2 is FQGNSA. This CDR3 is CASSLEGIRASGSPSQFF. As DNA, the CDR3 is TGTGCCAGCAGCTTAGAGGGGATCCGGGCTAGCGGGAGTCCTTCTCAGTTCTTC.

The rearrangement links TRBV6-1 to TRBJ1-3; 9 bases map to TRBD1. V was clipped by 6 bases and J by 3 bases; unmatched bases: 6. Germline V gene sequence: CDR1 MNHNS, CDR2 SASEGT. The CDR3 contains 15 residues. CDR3 sequence reads: CASSPLTGGGNTIYF. CDR3 coding DNA: TGTGCCAGCAGCCCCCTGACAGGGGGTGGAAACACCATATATTTT.

CDR3 protein: CASSPRVSNTGELFF. CDR3 sequence (DNA): TGTGCCAGCAGCCCGCGGGTCTCGAACACCGGGGAGCTGTTTTTT. This chain connects TRBV7-8 to TRBJ2-2; a possible D gene is TRBD2 (5 bases). CDR1 is SGHVS, CDR2 FQNEAQ, per germline. CDR3 length: 15 residues. V lost 5 bases, J lost 0 bases, and 10 bases lay in between.

This sequence joins TRBV4-2 and TRBJ2-3, with 9 bases lining up with TRBD2. The CDR3 covers 17 residues. CDR1 is LGHNA and CDR2 is YNFKEQ in the germline V gene. V lost 1 base, J lost 5 bases, and 10 bases stayed unmatched. The CDR3 DNA sequence: TGTGCCAGCAGCCAAGTACCTGGCGGGGGGGAAGGAGATACGCAGTATTTT. Translation gives CASSQVPGGGEGDTQYF.

The chain couples TRBV7-3 to TRBJ2-2; 7 positions agree with TRBD1. This CDR3 is built from 14 residues. CDR1 and CDR2 (germline): SGHTA, FQGTGA. J was trimmed by 0 bases and V by 7 bases; bases with no gene match: 2. This chain's CDR3 is CASKQGPNTGELFF. For the CDR3, the DNA is TGTGCCAGCAAACAGGGGCCGAACACCGGGGAGCTGTTTTTT.